The entry that follows covers one TCR beta chain sequence. This clone was observed a few times. The specificity of this receptor is unknown. There are no base qualities to consult, and no much larger clone falls within one base. As encoded in the germline V gene, CDR1 is SGHRS while CDR2 is YFSETQ. Including cysteine and phenylalanine, the CDR3 has 17 amino acids. CDR3 DNA only is kept here, 51 bases in frame from base 1. Unmatched junction bases come to 6, with V trimmed by 0 bases and J by 1 base. The entire amount of isolated RNA was reverse transcribed using the High Capacity cDNA Reverse Transcription Kit, so the sequenced TCRB transcripts were expressed ones. Naive, central memory and regulatory T cell samples underwent deep immunoSEQ sequencing, averaging about 3.57 million total reads per sample. After sorted cells were lysed in RLT buffer, RNA was extracted with DNase-treated RNeasy Micro or Mini kits, with the choice depending on cell number. To prevent cross-contamination, each cell subset was processed individually, whereas patient and healthy donor samples were processed jointly. The immunoSEQ multiplex PCR was used to amplify TCRB sequences from cDNA, yielding 87-bp fragments that span the CDR3 region. The amplicons were sequenced using the Illumina HiSeq platform. Regarding the original processing steps: PCR bias was computationally corrected using synthetic template baselines, reads within Hamming distance 2 were collapsed, and singletons that could not be merged were discarded. Reads were aligned against IMGT to assign V, D and J genes, CDR3 length and insertions or deletions at six rearrangement sites. Within each subset, clonotype counts were normalized to sorted cell number, after which true diversity and Gini coefficients were computed with the tcR R package. The overlap coefficient, calculated on TCRB nucleotide sequences, was used to quantify repertoire sharing. Out-of-frame TCRB sequences from naive cells were analyzed as a proxy for the pre-selection repertoire. TCRdb's version of the immuneACCESS table is confined to in-frame rearrangements and falls short of the full clone set. An unresolved V gene accounts for under half of the shortfall where checked; the remainder is of unknown origin. The V and J calls and clone size are taken from that table; D and trimming were inferred from the DNA. This sample gives 250,000 or so clones in total; roughly 20% of them show up just once. The ten most abundant clones make up approximately 0.029% of the sample.

This sample is drawn from a study of beta chain features in type 1 diabetes (dated by TCRdb to 2017 to 2018). In the study overall: Mean age, gender distribution, total cell number and subset yield did not differ between patients and healthy donors. A total of roughly 100 million sorted cells were examined across all samples, and the number of cells per subset was strongly correlated with RNA yield. Whereas all 30 or so donors provided naive and central memory subsets, regulatory and stem cell-like memory subsets were isolated from just 8 patients and roughly eight healthy donors. The study compared the TCRB repertoires of sorted circulating CD4+ T cell subsets in recently diagnosed type 1 diabetes patients with those in matched healthy donors. Beyond this particular receptor, the publication reports: Fewer insertions and more nucleotide deletions at VDJ recombination sites were observed in patients with type 1 diabetes, implying thymic rearrangement abnormalities. Naive, central memory and regulatory TCRB repertoires appeared to be more alike among patients than among healthy donors. Sequencing cDNA rather than genomic DNA could over-represent highly expressing activated cells, although activation and CD3 levels did not differ between groups. In all four CD4+ subsets, TCRB CDR3 length was moderately but significantly shorter in type 1 diabetes patients. PCR may preferentially amplify shorter templates, but because patient and control samples were amplified and corrected together, any resulting skew would affect both groups equally. Because the HLA sub-analyses included only small numbers of individuals, any influence of HLA type on TCRB rearrangement was left unresolved.

Each donor gave one peripheral blood draw, roughly 0.12 L on average, collected into heparinised tubes. A BD FACSAria II was used to sort naive, central memory, regulatory and stem cell-like memory CD4+ T cells with a panel that included CD45RO, CCR7, CD25, CD127, CD95 and CD27. Every sorted population had a purity above 95%. Right away, PBMCs were isolated by Lymphoprep density gradient centrifugation and were stained directly, with no culture step. So that batch effects would be minimized, each experiment stained and sorted samples in pairs, pairing one healthy donor with one patient. The chain is encoded by TRBV5-1 joined to TRBJ2-3; TRBD2 lines up with 9 middle nucleotides. This receptor was taken from a woman aged 40 to 50 with type 1 diabetes. Specimen: naive CD4+ T cells from blood. The cell subset or site label, read with the paper, signifies: true naive CD4+ T cells. The CDR3 here reads CASSLGVAGAGTDTQYF. At the DNA level, the sequence is TGCGCCAGCAGCTTGGGGGTAGCGGGAGCCGGCACAGATACGCAGTATTTT.